This is a list of T cell receptor beta chains from one sample in a study of OX40 agonist ivuxolimab in advanced cancers. Repertoires were generated with immunoSEQ multiplex PCR, while TCRdb's copy carries only in-frame clones and drops some. The table shows tens of thousands of clones, with 65% to 90% occurring only once. Sequencing used CD4+ or CD8+ T cells sorted from blood, obtained in a trial of the OX40 agonist ivuxolimab. These receptors were collected from an adult with an advanced solid tumor such as melanoma, head and neck, liver or kidney cancer. Both conserved end residues are part of each CDR3. The D gene is left open where the match is weak. Size values are once, few and many counts, or a class for expanded clones, and some rows have none.

J,V,D,size,CDR3,DNA
TRBJ2-7,TRBV7-2,-,-,CASSLRVGGYEQYF,TGTGCCAGCAGCTTACGGGTCGGCGGGTACGAGCAGTACTTC
TRBJ2-1,TRBV2,TRBD2,once,CASSILAGGPKFNEQFF,TGTGCCAGCAGTATCTTAGCGGGAGGGCCGAAGTTCAATGAGCAGTTCTTC
TRBJ2-7,TRBV30,-,-,CAWSVAGNTGEQYF,TGTGCCTGGAGTGTGGCAGGGAATACCGGTGAGCAGTACTTC
TRBJ1-2,TRBV4-3,-,-,CASSQVRSSDYGYTF,TGCGCCAGCAGCCAAGTCCGATCCAGTGACTATGGCTACACCTTC
TRBJ2-5,TRBV7-2,-,-,CASSFARGKETQYF,TGTGCCAGCAGCTTTGCGAGAGGGAAGGAGACCCAGTACTTC
TRBJ2-3,TRBV6-4,TRBD2,-,CASSDGPSGGDTQYF,TGTGCCAGCAGTGACGGCCCTAGCGGAGGAGATACGCAGTATTTT
TRBJ2-1,TRBV5-1,-,-,CASSLVGTVNNEQFF,TGCGCCAGCAGCTTGGTGGGGACTGTTAACAATGAGCAGTTCTTC
TRBJ2-5,TRBV7-8,TRBD2,-,CASSPTGTTQETQYF,TGTGCCAGCAGCCCGACCGGGACTACTCAAGAGACCCAGTACTTC
TRBJ1-1,TRBV4-2,TRBD1,-,CASSQMGQGPLRDTEAFF,TGTGCCAGCAGCCAAATGGGACAGGGGCCTTTGAGGGACACTGAAGCTTTCTTT
TRBJ1-2,TRBV18,-,-,CASSEEPNNYGYTF,TGTGCCAGCTCAGAGGAGCCTAACAACTATGGCTACACCTTC
TRBJ2-7,TRBV29-1,TRBD1,once,CSVEKGTGAHEQYF,TGCAGCGTTGAAAAGGGGACAGGGGCCCACGAGCAGTACTTC
TRBJ2-5,TRBV4-2,TRBD2,-,CASSLGSSGPQETQYF,TGTGCCAGCAGCCTGGGGTCTAGCGGGCCTCAAGAGACCCAGTACTTC
TRBJ2-2,TRBV9,TRBD2,-,CASGRASTGELFF,TGTGCGAGCGGGAGGGCCAGCACCGGGGAGCTGTTTTTT
TRBJ2-7,TRBV6-5,-,-,CASSMGVTYEQYF,TGTGCCAGCAGCATGGGGGTTACCTACGAGCAGTACTTC
TRBJ2-7,TRBV20-1,-,-,CSAKSWDEQYF,TGCAGTGCTAAATCCTGGGACGAGCAGTACTTC
TRBJ1-4,TRBV5-1,-,-,CASSPDSVANEKLFF,TGCGCCAGCAGCCCCGACAGTGTTGCTAATGAAAAACTGTTTTTT
TRBJ2-3,TRBV7-2,TRBD2,-,CASSLVPSGGVSADTQYF,TGTGCCAGCAGCTTAGTCCCTAGCGGGGGGGTTAGCGCAGATACGCAGTATTTT
TRBJ1-6,TRBV11-2,-,-,CASRRPGGLSSPLHF,TGTGCCAGCAGGCGGCCCGGGGGTCTGAGCTCACCCCTCCACTTT
TRBJ2-1,TRBV7-2,-,-,CASSLFPTPDNEQFF,TGTGCCAGCAGCTTATTTCCAACACCAGACAATGAGCAGTTCTTC
TRBJ1-1,TRBV6-5,-,-,CASSSTWRGGNTEAFF,TGTGCCAGCAGTTCTACATGGAGGGGTGGGAACACTGAAGCTTTCTTT
TRBJ1-5,TRBV15,TRBD1,-,CATSRDWRGRDQPQHF,TGTGCCACCAGCAGAGATTGGAGGGGGCGGGATCAGCCCCAGCATTTT
TRBJ1-2,TRBV5-4,TRBD1,-,CASSLVRGPPYGYTF,TGTGCCAGCAGCTTGGTGAGGGGGCCTCCCTATGGCTACACCTTC
TRBJ1-1,TRBV7-2,-,-,CASSLVVGRGTEAFF,TGTGCCAGCAGCTTAGTGGTTGGGAGAGGTACTGAAGCTTTCTTT
TRBJ2-5,TRBV11-2,-,-,CASTLGRTRYF,TGTGCCAGCACCTTAGGAAGGACACGGTACTTC
TRBJ1-6,TRBV5-1,-,-,CASSLAGGAYSPLHF,TGCGCCAGCAGCTTGGCTGGGGGGGCCTATTCACCCCTCCACTTT
TRBJ2-3,TRBV5-4,TRBD2,-,CASSLAVLAGAMTDTQYF,TGTGCCAGCAGCTTGGCCGTTCTAGCGGGAGCCATGACAGATACGCAGTATTTT
TRBJ1-2,TRBV7-9,-,-,CASSRQQGPNYGYTF,TGTGCCAGCAGCAGGCAACAGGGACCTAACTATGGCTACACCTTC
TRBJ1-1,TRBV2,-,once,CASMVDTEAFF,TGTGCCAGCATGGTCGACACTGAAGCTTTCTTT
TRBJ1-3,TRBV28,-,-,CASRVWAAGNTIYF,TGTGCCAGCAGGGTCTGGGCGGCTGGAAACACCATATATTTT
TRBJ1-5,TRBV7-8,-,-,CASSLVAGSNQPQHF,TGTGCCAGCAGCTTAGTGGCAGGGAGCAATCAGCCCCAGCATTTT
TRBJ2-5,TRBV2,TRBD1,-,CASRSGTGGETQYF,TGTGCCAGCAGGTCCGGGACAGGGGGGGAGACCCAGTACTTC
TRBJ1-2,TRBV5-1,-,-,CASSLDGTPPYYGYTF,TGCGCCAGCAGCTTGGACGGGACACCCCCCTACTATGGCTACACCTTC
TRBJ1-1,TRBV28,TRBD1,-,CASSRIRGGNTEAFF,TGTGCCAGCAGCCGGATCAGGGGGGGGAACACTGAAGCTTTCTTT
TRBJ2-1,TRBV7-2,-,-,CASSSGGASSYNEQFF,TGTGCCAGCAGCTCAGGGGGGGCTAGCTCCTACAATGAGCAGTTCTTC
TRBJ2-7,TRBV10-1,TRBD2,-,CASRGLAGGEGEQYF,TGCGCCAGCAGGGGACTAGCGGGGGGGGAAGGCGAGCAGTACTTC
TRBJ2-4,TRBV7-2,TRBD2,-,CASSLAGVWRNIQYF,TGTGCCAGCTCACTAGCGGGAGTATGGCGGAACATTCAGTACTTC
TRBJ1-4,TRBV9,TRBD1,-,CASSEGQGSLGEKLFF,TGTGCCAGCAGCGAGGGACAGGGGAGCTTAGGGGAAAAACTGTTTTTT
TRBJ1-3,TRBV4-1,-,-,CASSQDSTGGYRNTIYF,TGCGCCAGCAGCCAAGATTCGACGGGAGGTTATAGAAACACCATATATTTT
TRBJ1-1,TRBV5-6,TRBD1,-,CASSLIGQAGNTEAFF,TGTGCCAGCAGCTTGATAGGACAGGCGGGGAACACTGAAGCTTTCTTT
TRBJ1-5,TRBV5-1,-,few,CASSLDSGNQPQHF,TGCGCCAGCAGCTTGGACAGCGGCAATCAGCCCCAGCATTTT
TRBJ2-7,TRBV7-9,-,-,CASSLLGGEQYF,TGTGCCAGCAGCTTATTGGGTGGGGAGCAGTACTTC
TRBJ2-3,TRBV5-1,-,-,CASSFGGSTDTQYF,TGCGCCAGCAGCTTCGGGGGCAGCACAGATACGCAGTATTTT
TRBJ2-5,TRBV11-2,TRBD2,-,CASSSYGLGAQETQYF,TGTGCCAGCAGCTCTTACGGACTAGGGGCCCAAGAGACCCAGTACTTC
TRBJ2-7,TRBV29-1,TRBD1,-,CSAAQGSYEQYF,TGCAGCGCCGCACAGGGGTCCTACGAGCAGTACTTC
TRBJ2-1,TRBV7-2,-,-,CASSLGRALYNEQFF,TGTGCCAGCAGCTTAGGGCGGGCCCTCTACAATGAGCAGTTCTTC
TRBJ1-5,TRBV4-2,-,-,CASSQVGGNQPQHF,TGTGCCAGCAGCCAAGTCGGGGGCAATCAGCCCCAGCATTTT
TRBJ2-7,TRBV25-1,TRBD1,-,CASSGSRDRGYEQYF,TGTGCCAGCAGTGGGTCCCGGGACAGGGGTTACGAGCAGTACTTC
TRBJ2-3,TRBV2,-,-,CASSEGDTQYF,TGTGCCAGCAGTGAAGGAGATACGCAGTATTTT
TRBJ1-5,TRBV19,-,once,CASSIVEGNQPQHF,TGTGCCAGTAGTATAGTAGAGGGAAATCAGCCCCAGCATTTT
TRBJ2-5,TRBV7-3,-,-,CASSQNRGETQYF,TGTGCCAGCAGCCAAAATCGAGGAGAGACCCAGTACTTC
TRBJ2-7,TRBV11-2,TRBD2,-,CASLLAGADEQYF,TGTGCCAGCCTTCTAGCGGGAGCCGACGAGCAGTACTTC
TRBJ2-3,TRBV5-8,TRBD1,-,CASSSTGVATGTDTQYF,TGTGCCAGCAGCTCAACAGGGGTCGCTACGGGAACCGATACGCAGTATTTT
TRBJ1-2,TRBV7-9,TRBD1,-,CASSQDRVIGYGYTF,TGTGCCAGCAGCCAGGACAGGGTCATCGGGTATGGCTACACCTTC
TRBJ1-2,TRBV4-1,TRBD1,-,CASSHRDRGDGYTF,TGCGCCAGCAGCCACCGGGACAGGGGAGATGGCTACACCTTC
TRBJ1-1,TRBV28,-,-,CASSSGQFMNTEAFF,TGTGCCAGCAGTTCCGGACAGTTCATGAACACTGAAGCTTTCTTT